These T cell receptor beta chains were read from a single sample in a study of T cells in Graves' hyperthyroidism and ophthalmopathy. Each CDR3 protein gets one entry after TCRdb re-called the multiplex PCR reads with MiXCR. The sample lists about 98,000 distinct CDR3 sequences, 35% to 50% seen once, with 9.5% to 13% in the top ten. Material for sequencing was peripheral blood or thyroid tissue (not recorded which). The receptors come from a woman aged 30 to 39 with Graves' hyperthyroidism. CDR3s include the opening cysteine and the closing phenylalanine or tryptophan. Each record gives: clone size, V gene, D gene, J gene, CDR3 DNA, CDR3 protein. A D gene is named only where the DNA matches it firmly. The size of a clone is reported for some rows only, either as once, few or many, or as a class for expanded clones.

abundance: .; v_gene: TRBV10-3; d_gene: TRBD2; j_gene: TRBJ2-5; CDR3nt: TGTGCCATTAGTGAGTCAGGTCTAGCGGAAGGGACCCAGTACTTC; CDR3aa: CAISESGLAEGTQYF
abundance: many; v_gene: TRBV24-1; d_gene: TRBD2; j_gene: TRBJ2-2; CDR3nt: TGTGCCACCAGTGATCGACTAGCGGACACCGGGGAGCTGTTTTTT; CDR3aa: CATSDRLADTGELFF
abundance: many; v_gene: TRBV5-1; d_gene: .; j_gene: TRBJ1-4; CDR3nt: TGCGCCAGCAGCTTTAGCCCAGCAAAAGCGTCTAATGAAAAACTGTTTTTT; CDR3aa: CASSFSPAKASNEKLFF
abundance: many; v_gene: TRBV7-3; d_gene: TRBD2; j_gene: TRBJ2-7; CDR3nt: TGTGCCAGCAGCTCCCAGGGAGGGAGCCACGAGCAGTACTTC; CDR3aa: CASSSQGGSHEQYF
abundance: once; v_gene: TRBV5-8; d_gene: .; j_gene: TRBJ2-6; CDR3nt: TGTGCCAGCAGCTTAGGACGGACGAACACCGGGGCCAACGTCCTGACTTTC; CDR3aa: CASSLGRTNTGANVLTF
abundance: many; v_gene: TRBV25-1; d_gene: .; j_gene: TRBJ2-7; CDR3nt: TGTGCCAGCAGTCCTTACTCCAGGGATTCCTACGAGCAGTACTTC; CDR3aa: CASSPYSRDSYEQYF
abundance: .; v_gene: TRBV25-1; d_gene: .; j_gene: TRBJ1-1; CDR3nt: TGTGCCAGCAGTGAATCCCGACCCGGGCGCGTCGCTGAAACTTTCTTT; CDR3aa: CASSESRPGRVAETFF
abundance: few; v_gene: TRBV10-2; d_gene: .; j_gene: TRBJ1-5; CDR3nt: TGCGCCAGCAGTGAGTCGGGCAGGGTTCAGCCCCAGCATTTT; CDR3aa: CASSESGRVQPQHF
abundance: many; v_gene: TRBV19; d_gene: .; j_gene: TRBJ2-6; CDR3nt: TGTGCCAGTAGTATCATCAGACGGGACTCTGGGGCCAACGTCCTGACTTTC; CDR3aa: CASSIIRRDSGANVLTF
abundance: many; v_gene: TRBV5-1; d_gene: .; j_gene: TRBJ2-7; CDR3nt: TGCGCCAGCAGCACAAAGGTACAGGGCCACGAGCAGTACTTC; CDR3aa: CASSTKVQGHEQYF
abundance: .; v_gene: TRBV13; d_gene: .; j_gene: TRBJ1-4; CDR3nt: TGTGCCAGCAGCGCCGGGACGAATGAAAAACTGTTTTTT; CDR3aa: CASSAGTNEKLFF
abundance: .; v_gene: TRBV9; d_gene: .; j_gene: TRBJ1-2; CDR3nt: TGTGCCAGCAGCGCAACAAAATCCTCTGGAAACACCTTC; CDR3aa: CASSATKSSGNTF
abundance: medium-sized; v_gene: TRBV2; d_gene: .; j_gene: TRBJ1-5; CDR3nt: TGTGCCGGATGCCAGGGATGGGGTCAGCCCCAGCATTTT; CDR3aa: CAGCQGWGQPQHF
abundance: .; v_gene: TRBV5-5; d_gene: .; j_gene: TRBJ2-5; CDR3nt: TGCGCCAGCAGCTTGAATGGGGGGAAAGAGACCCAGTACTTC; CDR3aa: CASSLNGGKETQYF
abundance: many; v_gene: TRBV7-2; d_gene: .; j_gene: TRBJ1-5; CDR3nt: TGTGCCAGCAGCTTAGTTGGCCGGAATAATCAGCCCCAGCATTTT; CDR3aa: CASSLVGRNNQPQHF
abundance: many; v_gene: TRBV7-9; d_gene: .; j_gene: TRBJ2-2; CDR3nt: TGTGCCAGCAGCCCGAAGGCACGGAACACCGGGGAGCTGTTTTTT; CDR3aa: CASSPKARNTGELFF
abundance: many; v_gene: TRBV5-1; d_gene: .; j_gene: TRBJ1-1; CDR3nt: TGCGCCAGCAGCTTGGTGTCCGGAATCAACACTGAAGCTTTCTTT; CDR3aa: CASSLVSGINTEAFF
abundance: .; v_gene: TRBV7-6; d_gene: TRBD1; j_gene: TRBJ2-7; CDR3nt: TGTGCCAGCAGCCCAGGACAGGGAAGGGACGAGCAGTACTTC; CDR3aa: CASSPGQGRDEQYF
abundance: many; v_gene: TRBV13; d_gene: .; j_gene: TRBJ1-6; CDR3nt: TGTGCCAGCACCTCCTCGTACGGGGGAACCCATTCACCCCTCCACTTT; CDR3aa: CASTSSYGGTHSPLHF
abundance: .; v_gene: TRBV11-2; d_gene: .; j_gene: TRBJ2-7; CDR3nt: TGTGCCAGCAGCTTAGGACAGGAACCTTACGAGCAGTACTTC; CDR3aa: CASSLGQEPYEQYF
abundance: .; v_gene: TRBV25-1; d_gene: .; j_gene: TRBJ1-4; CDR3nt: TGTGCCAGCAGTGCCCACCTCGACAATGAAAAACTGTTTTTT; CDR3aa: CASSAHLDNEKLFF
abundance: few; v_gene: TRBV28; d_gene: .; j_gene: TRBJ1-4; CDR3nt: TGTGCCAGCAGTTTATATGAAAAACTGTTTTTT; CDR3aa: CASSLYEKLFF
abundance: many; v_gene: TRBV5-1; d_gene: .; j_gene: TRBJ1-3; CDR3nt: TGCGCCAGCAGCTTCTCCGGGGCCTACGCTGGAAACACCATATATTTT; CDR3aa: CASSFSGAYAGNTIYF
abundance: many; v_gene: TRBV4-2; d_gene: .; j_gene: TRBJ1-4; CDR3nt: TGTGCCAGCAGCCAAGAGGGACCGCCTAATGAAAAACTGTTTTTT; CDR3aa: CASSQEGPPNEKLFF
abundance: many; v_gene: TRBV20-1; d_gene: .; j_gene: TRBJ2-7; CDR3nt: TGCAGTGCAAGGAACTACGAGCAGTACTTC; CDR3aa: CSARNYEQYF
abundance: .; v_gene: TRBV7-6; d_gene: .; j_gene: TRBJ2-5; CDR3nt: .; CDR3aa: CASSFYICSAQHEETQYF
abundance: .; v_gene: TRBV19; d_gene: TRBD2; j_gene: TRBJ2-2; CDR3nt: TGTACCAGTAGTATGATAGCGGGAGGGTTCGGCGGGGAGCTGTTTTTT; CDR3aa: CTSSMIAGGFGGELFF